The 23 T cell receptor beta chains reported below all come from one sample, sequenced in a study of blood T cell repertoires in COVID-19. Generated by immunoSEQ multiplex PCR, the TCRdb table keeps only in-frame clones and is missing some. The table includes more than 350,000 clones, over 75% detected once. The specimen was PBMCs or T cells enriched from blood (not recorded which). These receptors came from a woman aged 18-30 years who had been exposed to COVID-19.

In the case of this clone: A junction boundary mismatches the germline segment, possibly from a read error. The V and J genes are TRBV7-7 and TRBJ2-7; D perhaps matches TRBD2 (7 bases). Germline CDR1 SSHAT, CDR2 FNYEAQ (reference sequence). The CDR3 covers 15 residues. The CDR3 DNA follows: TGTGCTAGCAGCTTAGGGGGAGGGGGTTCCTACGAGCAGTACTTC. As protein: CASSLGGGGSYEQYF.

Here the CDR3 reads CASSVGRGPSGTDTQYF. The DNA of the CDR3 is TGTGCCAGCAGCGTAGGAAGGGGCCCCTCCGGCACAGATACGCAGTATTTT. This chain connects TRBV9 to TRBJ2-3, with a tentative D call TRBD1 (5 bases). This CDR3 region has 17 residues. V lost 0 bases and J 1 base, leaving 15 bases between the germline ends. Germline lookup yields CDR1 SGDLS and CDR2 YYNGEE. Variable domain in full (rest from reference TRBV9 and TRBJ2-3): DSGVTQTPKHLITATGQRVTLRCSPRSGDLSVYWYQQSLDQGLQFLIQYYNGEERAKGNILERFSAQQFPDLHSELNLSSLELGDSALYFCASSVGRGPSGTDTQYFGPGTRLTVL.

The J gene is TRBJ2-7, the V gene TRBV28; 13 positions agree with TRBD2. CDR1 is MDHEN, CDR2 SYDVKM, per germline. Trimming removed 3 bases from V and 4 bases from J; junction bases left unmatched: 3. The CDR3 is 15 residues long. CDR3 DNA sequence: TGTGCCAGCAGTTTCCAACTAGCGGGAGGGTACGAGCAGTACTTC. Protein sequence: CASSFQLAGGYEQYF. Complete variable domain (other parts from reference TRBV28 and TRBJ2-7): DVKVTQSSRYLVKRTGEKVFLECVQDMDHENMFWYRQDPGLGLRLIYFSYDVKMKEKGDIPEGYSVSREKKERFSLILESASTNQTSMYLCASSFQLAGGYEQYFGPGTRLTVT.

This clone has a handful of counts. The chain carries TRBV4-2 and TRBJ1-1, with a tentative D call TRBD1 (6 bases). There are 16 residues in the CDR3. From germline, CDR1 is LGHNA and CDR2 YNFKEQ. With 0 bases removed from V and 2 bases from J, the gap between germline ends came to 13 bases. CDR3 DNA sequence: TGTGCCAGCAGCCAAGACTGGACAGCGGGAAACACTGAAGCTTTCTTT. It yields the protein CASSQDWTAGNTEAFF.

In DNA form, the CDR3 reads TGTGCCAGCAGTATCATCGGCCGGGACTCCTCAAAGCAGTTCTTC. It encodes CASSIIGRDSSKQFF. The chain carries TRBV28 and TRBJ2-1, with D possibly being TRBD2 (6 bases). Germline CDR1 MDHEN, CDR2 SYDVKM. Between the trimmed V and J ends, which lost 5 bases and 11 bases, there was a span of 22 bases. This CDR3 has 15 residues.

The chain recombines TRBV5-1 with TRBJ2-2; 11 positions agree with TRBD1. Germline CDR1 SGHRS, CDR2 YFSETQ. The CDR3 spans 20 residues. V trimming: 4 bases; J trimming: 2 bases; junction bases outside the gene matches: 16. In DNA form, the CDR3 reads TGCGCCAGCAGCCTTGGTGTAGGACAGGGGGCGCGGATTAACACCGGGGAGCTGTTTTTT. Translated: CASSLGVGQGARINTGELFF.

This clone was found once. This chain uses TRBV28 with TRBJ1-2; 7 bases map to TRBD1. The V gene's germline CDR1 is MDHEN and CDR2 SYDVKM. This CDR3 spans 13 amino acids. Trimming at V came to 6 bases and at J to 3 bases, leaving 4 bases not matched to a gene. The CDR3 is CASSPGQHYGYTF. The CDR3 bases are TGTGCCAGCAGCCCGGGACAGCACTATGGCTACACCTTC.

Only one count was recorded for this clone. This chain joins TRBV7-9 and TRBJ1-2, with TRBD1 matching 10 bases. CDR3 length: 15 residues. Losses at the gene ends were 4 bases for V and 11 bases for J; bases not matched to a gene: 13. Germline assignment: CDR1 SEHNR and CDR2 FQNEAQ (reference sequence). DNA of the CDR3: TGTGCCAGCAGCTCACCTATCGGGACAGGGGACGGGTACACCTTC. Its protein product is CASSSPIGTGDGYTF.

The rearrangement joins TRBV4-1 to TRBJ1-5; tentatively, D is TRBD1 (6 bases). The germline gives CDR1 MGHRA, CDR2 YSYEKL. Trimming took 0 bases from V and 3 from J, leaving 18 bases between them. The CDR3 spans 18 residues. CDR3: CASSQEPGHRSPNQPQHF. CDR3 coding DNA: TGCGCCAGCAGCCAAGAACCGGGACACCGTTCCCCCAATCAGCCCCAGCATTTT.

This rearrangement joins TRBV6-1 to TRBJ2-7, with D perhaps matching TRBD2 (7 bases). The CDR3 totals 14 residues. Germline V gene data show CDR1 as MNHNS and CDR2 as SASEGT. Trimming left V 1 base short and J 9 bases short, with 16 bases between. The CDR3 sequence: CASSEVGGGIGQYF. In nucleotides, the CDR3 is TGTGCCAGCAGTGAAGTTGGCGGGGGCATCGGGCAGTACTTC.

This clone was observed a few times. The gene calls are TRBV7-8 and TRBJ2-3; 7 bases align to TRBD2. The CDR3 totals 15 residues. Germline V gene lookup returns CDR1 SGHVS and CDR2 FQNEAQ. With V trimmed by 1 base and J by 3 bases, 4 bases remained unmatched. CDR3 residues: CASSLGGGRTDTQYF. The CDR3 nucleotides read TGTGCCAGCAGCTTAGGCGGGGGACGGACAGATACGCAGTATTTT.

The genes are TRBV10-2 and TRBJ1-1; possible D gene TRBD1, 5 bases. Germline V gives CDR1 WSHSY, CDR2 SAAADI. The CDR3 length is 13 residues. The CDR3 region is CATTAQGSTEAFF. Here the CDR3 DNA reads TGCGCTACGACGGCCCAGGGTAGCACTGAAGCTTTCTTT.

This sequence joins TRBV18 and TRBJ2-6; 14 bases are shared with TRBD2. Per the germline V gene, CDR1 is KGHSH and CDR2 is LQKENI. The V and J ends lost 3 bases and 2 bases, in that order; junction bases with no gene match: 0. This CDR3 has 17 amino acids. CDR3 sequence (DNA): TGTGCCAGCTCACCGACTAGCGGGGGGGCTGGGGCCAACGTCCTGACTTTC. This translates into CASSPTSGGAGANVLTF.

This rearrangement joins TRBV19 to TRBJ1-5, with 10 bases that match TRBD1. CDR3 length equals 15 residues. After removal of 5 bases from V and 5 bases from J, the junction contained 6 bases not matched to a gene. Germline lookup yields CDR1 LNHDA and CDR2 SQIVND (reference sequence). CDR3 residues: CASSGGQGGYQPQHF. The CDR3 coding sequence is TGTGCCAGTAGTGGCGGACAGGGGGGATATCAGCCCCAGCATTTT.

In this sample, this clone turned up a few times. The chain's CDR3 is CASSFGTDPNEKLFF. The CDR3 DNA follows: TGTGCCAGCAGTTTCGGGACAGACCCTAATGAAAAACTGTTTTTT. The chain links TRBV28 to TRBJ1-4; 7 bases agree with TRBD1. There are 15 residues in the CDR3. Germline trimming cut 3 bases from V and 3 bases from J; bases unmatched to any gene: 4. Per the germline V gene, CDR1 is MDHEN and CDR2 is SYDVKM.

The V call is TRBV11-2, the J call TRBJ2-5; D might be TRBD2 (7 bases). Germline CDR1 reads SGHAT; CDR2 reads FQNNGV. The CDR3 is made up of 14 amino acids. Trimming shortened V by 4 bases and J by 5 bases, and 14 bases separated the two germline ends. CDR3 DNA sequence: TGTGCCAGCAGCTATCGAGGGAGGGGGGAGACCCAGTACTTC. It translates to CASSYRGRGETQYF.

The CDR3: CASSRTKGQGGSPLHF. CDR3 bases: TGTGCCAGTAGTCGGACGAAAGGACAGGGCGGCTCACCCCTCCACTTT. The chain recombines TRBV19 with TRBJ1-6; 8 bases fit TRBD1. Looked up from germline, CDR1 is LNHDA and CDR2 is SQIVND (reference sequence). The V and J ends lost 5 bases and 10 bases, in that order; junction bases with no gene match: 13. The CDR3 runs 16 residues.

In nucleotides, the CDR3 is TGTGCCATCAGTGAGGGCCCTGAAGCTTTCTTT. Translating it yields CAISEGPEAFF. The chain is built from TRBV10-3 and TRBJ1-1; the D is unclear. CDR1 is ENHRY and CDR2 is SYGVKD in the germline V gene. This CDR3 contains 11 residues. The ends were cut back, 2 bases at V and 6 bases at J, with 4 bases in the middle.

The rearrangement uses TRBV28 and TRBJ1-3; no clear D gene. The CDR3 spans 13 residues. V was pared by 11 bases and J by 0 bases, with 11 bases between. The V gene's germline CDR1 is MDHEN and CDR2 SYDVKM. This CDR3 reads CAGRDYSGNTIYF. CDR3 nucleotide sequence: TGTGCCGGCCGGGATTACTCTGGAAACACCATATATTTT.

The rearrangement uses TRBV5-6 and TRBJ2-3; 7 bases agree with TRBD1. This CDR3 contains 17 residues. Germline trimming cut 2 bases from V and 5 bases from J; bases unmatched to any gene: 14. Germline CDR1 and CDR2: SGHDT and YYEEEE. The CDR3 bases are TGTGCCAGCAGCTTCGGTTGGGGGACAGTTGGCATAGATACGCAGTATTTT. Its translation: CASSFGWGTVGIDTQYF.

This clone came up once. The rearrangement joins TRBV11-2 to TRBJ1-4; no clear D. Between the trimmed V and J ends, which lost 5 bases and 3 bases, there was a span of 10 bases. This CDR3 contains 14 residues. The germline gives CDR1 SGHAT, CDR2 FQNNGV. CDR3 DNA: TGTGCCAGCAGCCCCACCGGTTCTAATGAAAAACTGTTTTTT. Its translation is CASSPTGSNEKLFF. Full variable domain (remainder filled in from reference TRBV11-2 and TRBJ1-4): EAGVAQSPRYKIIEKRQSVAFWCNPISGHATLYWYQQILGQGPKLLIQFQNNGVVDDSQLPKDRFSAERLKGVDSTLKIQPAKLEDSAVYLCASSPTGSNEKLFFGSGTQLSVL.

This clone was seen a single time. The chain uses TRBV10-3 and TRBJ2-7; tentative D call: TRBD1 (5 bases). Germline-derived CDR1 and CDR2 are ENHRY and SYGVKD. The CDR3 has 15 amino acids. V was pared by 2 bases and J by 3 bases, with 14 bases between. CDR3 sequence (DNA): TGTGCCATCAGTGAGAATCCTCCAGGGTACTACGAGCAGTACTTC. Translated: CAISENPPGYYEQYF.

In this sample, this clone turned up a few times. The chain couples TRBV5-5 to TRBJ2-7, with 11 bases fitting TRBD1. Germline V gene lookup returns CDR1 SGHKS and CDR2 YYEKEE (reference sequence). The CDR3 loop spans 16 amino acids. The V gene end was trimmed by 4 bases and the J gene end by 7 bases; junction bases not matched to a gene: 13. The CDR3 protein is CASSQSGTGGFREQYF. The CDR3 DNA reads as TGTGCCAGCAGCCAATCCGGGACAGGGGGTTTCCGGGAGCAGTACTTC.